Detailed here is one TCR beta chain. As yet, its antigen is unknown. This sample was taken from a study of identical twins. Study-wide points: There is a chance that invariant MAIT and iNKT cells partially muddied zero-insertion analyses.

TCRdb redid the calling of the 5' RACE reads with MiXCR, one entry per CDR3 protein. This sample carries about 530,000 distinct CDR3 sequences, 15% of them seen once, and the ten largest clones take roughly 0.44%. V dropped 4 bases and J dropped 3 bases, with 17 bases sitting between them. The CDR3 is 17 residues long. The germline CDR1 and CDR2 sequences are KGHDR and SFDVKD. The same sample was also studied in work on yellow fever vaccine responses in identical twins.

This clonotype originated in a young woman in good health. The chain joins TRBV24-1 to TRBJ2-2; D not certain. The sequenced sample consisted of CD4+ T cells sorted from blood. The CDR3 reads CATSDPRNNWDTGELFF. In nucleotides, the CDR3 is TGTGCCACCAGTGACCCCAGGAATAATTGGGACACCGGGGAGCTGTTTTTT.